The source of this TCR beta chain is a study of CD8+ T cells in alopecia areata. In this sample, this clone turned up once. Extracted RNA was reverse transcribed into cDNA, the sequencing template. Produced via immunoSEQ multiplex PCR; TCRdb's table is partial and in-frame only. The sample has roughly 140,000 clones; approximately 51% are singletons. V lost 9 bases and J lost 6; bases outside the gene matches: 6. Per the germline V gene, CDR1 is SGHTA and CDR2 is FQGNSA. The CDR3 runs 14 residues. The sequence derives from a human donor with alopecia areata. The material was CD4+ T cells sorted from blood, obtained at week 0. The rearrangement joins TRBV7-2 to TRBJ2-5; TRBD2 aligns across 14 bases. The CDR3 sequence: CASGGLAGVKTQYF. DNA for the CDR3: TGTGCCAGTGGGGGACTAGCGGGAGTGAAGACCCAGTACTTC.